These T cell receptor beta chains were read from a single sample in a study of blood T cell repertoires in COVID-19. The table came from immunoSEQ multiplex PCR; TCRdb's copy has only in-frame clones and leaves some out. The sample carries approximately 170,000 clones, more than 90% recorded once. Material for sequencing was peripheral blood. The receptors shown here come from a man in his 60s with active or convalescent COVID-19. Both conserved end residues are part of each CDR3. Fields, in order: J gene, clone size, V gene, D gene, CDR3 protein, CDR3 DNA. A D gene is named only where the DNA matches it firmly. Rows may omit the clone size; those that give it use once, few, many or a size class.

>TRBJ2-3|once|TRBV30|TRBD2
CAWSVGLAGAADTQYF
TGTGCCTGGAGTGTAGGGCTAGCGGGAGCCGCAGATACGCAGTATTTT
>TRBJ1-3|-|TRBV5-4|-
CASSFRGGNSGNTIYF
TGTGCCAGCAGTTTTCGGGGAGGGAACTCTGGAAACACCATATATTTT
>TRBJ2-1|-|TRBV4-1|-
CASSQVASQNEQFF
TGCGCCAGCAGCCAAGTCGCGAGTCAAAATGAGCAGTTCTTC
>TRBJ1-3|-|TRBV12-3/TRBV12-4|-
CASTPGAGNTIYF
TGTGCCAGCACCCCAGGGGCTGGAAACACCATATATTTT
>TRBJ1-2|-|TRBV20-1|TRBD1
CSASQQGDYGYTF
TGCAGTGCTAGTCAACAGGGGGACTATGGCTACACCTTC
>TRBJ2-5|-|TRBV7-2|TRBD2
CASSSSREARGTQYF
TGTGCCAGCAGCTCGTCCCGGGAGGCAAGGGGGACCCAGTACTTC
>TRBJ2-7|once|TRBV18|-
CASSPRQKPYEQYF
TGTGCCAGCTCACCGAGACAGAAACCCTACGAGCAGTACTTC
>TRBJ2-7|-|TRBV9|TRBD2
CASSASGRVSEQYF
TGTGCCAGCAGCGCTAGCGGGAGGGTTTCCGAGCAGTACTTC
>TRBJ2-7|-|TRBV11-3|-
CASSSRFGGPCDPYF
TGTGCCAGCAGCTCCCGGTTCGGGGGGCCATGTGATCCGTACTTC
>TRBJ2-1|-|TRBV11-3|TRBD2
CASSPASGSNNEQFF
TGTGCCAGCAGCCCAGCCAGCGGGAGCAACAATGAGCAGTTCTTC
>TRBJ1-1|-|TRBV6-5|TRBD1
CASSWGQGVNTEAFF
TGTGCCAGCAGTTGGGGGCAGGGGGTGAACACTGAAGCTTTCTTT
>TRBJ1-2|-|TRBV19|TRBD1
CASTNPGQGPNGYTF
TGTGCCAGTACGAATCCGGGACAGGGTCCAAATGGCTACACCTTC
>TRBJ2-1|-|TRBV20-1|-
CSVEQPNEQFF
TGCAGCGTGGAGCAGCCCAATGAGCAGTTCTTC
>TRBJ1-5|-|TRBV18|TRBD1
CASSPQGQSNQPQHF
TGTGCCAGCTCACCACAGGGACAGAGCAATCAGCCCCAGCATTTT
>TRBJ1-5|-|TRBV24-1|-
CATSEKLQSDYSNQPQHF
TGTGCCACCAGTGAGAAACTCCAGAGCGATTATAGCAATCAGCCCCAGCATTTT
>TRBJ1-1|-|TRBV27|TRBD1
CASSPLTGGSEAFF
TGTGCCAGCAGTCCACTGACAGGGGGCAGTGAAGCTTTCTTT
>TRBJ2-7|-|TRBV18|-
CASSFPGRYEQYF
TGTGCCAGCTCATTTCCAGGGCGGTACGAGCAGTACTTC
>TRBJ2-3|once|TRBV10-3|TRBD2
CAISESSSGRFTDTQYF
TGTGCCATCAGTGAGTCGTCTAGCGGGCGATTCACAGATACGCAGTATTTT
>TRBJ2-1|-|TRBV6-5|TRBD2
CASKTSGGYNEQFF
TGTGCCAGCAAGACTAGCGGGGGTTACAATGAGCAGTTCTTC
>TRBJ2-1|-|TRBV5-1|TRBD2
CASSKGLAGSSYNEQFF
TGCGCCAGCAGCAAGGGACTAGCGGGCTCCTCCTACAATGAGCAGTTCTTC
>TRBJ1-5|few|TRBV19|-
CASTSWTVNQPQHF
TGTGCCAGTACATCCTGGACAGTCAATCAGCCCCAGCATTTT
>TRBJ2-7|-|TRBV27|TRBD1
CASRRGTGGVYEQYF
TGTGCCAGCAGGAGGGGGACAGGGGGCGTCTACGAGCAGTACTTC
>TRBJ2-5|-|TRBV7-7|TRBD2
CASSLGTSQETQYF
TGTGCCAGCAGCTTAGGGACTAGCCAAGAGACCCAGTACTTC
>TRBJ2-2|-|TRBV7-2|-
CASSLGLNTGELFF
TGTGCCAGCAGCTTAGGTCTGAACACCGGGGAGCTGTTTTTT
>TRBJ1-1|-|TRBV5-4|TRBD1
CASSIGQGTEQAFF
TGTGCCAGCAGCATAGGACAGGGAACCGAACAAGCTTTCTTT
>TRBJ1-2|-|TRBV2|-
CASSEGQGYGYTF
TGTGCCAGCAGTGAGGGGCAGGGCTATGGCTACACCTTC
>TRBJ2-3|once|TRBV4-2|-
CASSPSTSMGDTQYF
TGTGCCAGCAGCCCTTCTACTAGCATGGGGGATACGCAGTATTTT
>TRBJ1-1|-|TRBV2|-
CASSENPGTEAFF
TGTGCCAGCAGTGAAAACCCAGGCACTGAAGCTTTCTTT
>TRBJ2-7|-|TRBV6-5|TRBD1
CASVPGTGTYEQYF
TGTGCCAGCGTCCCTGGGACAGGTACCTACGAGCAGTACTTC
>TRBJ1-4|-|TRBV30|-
CAWSVGATNEKLFF
TGTGCCTGGAGTGTAGGAGCTACTAATGAAAAACTGTTTTTT
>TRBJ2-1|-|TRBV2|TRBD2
CASSSRTSGDNEQFF
TGTGCCAGCAGTTCCCGGACTAGCGGAGACAATGAGCAGTTCTTC
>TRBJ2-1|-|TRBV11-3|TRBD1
CASSFRGTGIFSEQFF
TGTGCCAGCAGCTTCCGGGGGACAGGGATATTTAGTGAGCAGTTCTTC
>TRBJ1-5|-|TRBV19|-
CASSSAPTAQPQHF
TGTGCCAGTAGTTCAGCCCCGACAGCTCAGCCCCAGCATTTT
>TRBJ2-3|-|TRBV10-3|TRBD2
CAIRLTSGGADTQYF
TGTGCCATCAGATTGACTAGCGGGGGGGCAGATACGCAGTATTTT
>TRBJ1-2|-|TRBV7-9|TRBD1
CASSQLGQGYGYTF
TGTGCCAGCAGCCAACTTGGACAGGGTTACGGCTACACCTTC
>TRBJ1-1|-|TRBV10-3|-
CAISDREVSTEAFF
TGTGCCATCAGTGACAGGGAGGTTAGCACTGAAGCTTTCTTT
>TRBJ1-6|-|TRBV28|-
CASSLSGNNSPLHF
TGTGCCAGCAGTTTATCAGGGAATAATTCACCCCTCCACTTT
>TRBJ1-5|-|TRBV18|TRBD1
CASSPPAGQGGGQPQHF
TGTGCCAGCTCACCACCCGCCGGACAGGGGGGAGGTCAGCCCCAGCATTTT
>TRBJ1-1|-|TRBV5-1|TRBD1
CASSQDGQGLTEAFF
TGCGCCAGCAGCCAGGATGGACAGGGGCTAACTGAAGCTTTCTTT